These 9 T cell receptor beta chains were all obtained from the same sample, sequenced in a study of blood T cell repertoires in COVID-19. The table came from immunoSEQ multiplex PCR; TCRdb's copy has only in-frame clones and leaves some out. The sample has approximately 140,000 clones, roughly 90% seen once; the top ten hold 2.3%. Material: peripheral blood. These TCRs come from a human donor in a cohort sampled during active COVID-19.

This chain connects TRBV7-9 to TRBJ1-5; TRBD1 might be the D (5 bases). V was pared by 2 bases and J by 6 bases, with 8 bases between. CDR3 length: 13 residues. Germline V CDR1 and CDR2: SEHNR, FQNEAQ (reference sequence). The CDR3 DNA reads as TGTGCCAGCAGCTTAATAGGGGCTCAGCCCCAGCATTTT. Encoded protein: CASSLIGAQPQHF.

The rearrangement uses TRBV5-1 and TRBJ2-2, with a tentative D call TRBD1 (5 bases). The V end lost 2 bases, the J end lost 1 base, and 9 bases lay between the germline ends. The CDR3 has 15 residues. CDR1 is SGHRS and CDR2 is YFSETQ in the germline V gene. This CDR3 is CASSFGQLNTGELFF. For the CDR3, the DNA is TGCGCCAGCAGCTTTGGACAACTGAACACCGGGGAGCTGTTTTTT.

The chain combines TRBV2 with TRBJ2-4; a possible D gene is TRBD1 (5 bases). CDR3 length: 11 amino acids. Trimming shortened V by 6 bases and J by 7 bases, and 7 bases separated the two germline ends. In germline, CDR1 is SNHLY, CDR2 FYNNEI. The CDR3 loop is CASRAGNIQYF. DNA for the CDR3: TGTGCCAGCAGGGCAGGGAACATTCAGTACTTC.

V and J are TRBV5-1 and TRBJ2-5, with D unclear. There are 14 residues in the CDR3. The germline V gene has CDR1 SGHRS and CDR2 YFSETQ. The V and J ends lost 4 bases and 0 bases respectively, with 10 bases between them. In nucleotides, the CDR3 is TGCGCCAGCAGCCTCACAGTAGACCAAGAGACCCAGTACTTC. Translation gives CASSLTVDQETQYF.

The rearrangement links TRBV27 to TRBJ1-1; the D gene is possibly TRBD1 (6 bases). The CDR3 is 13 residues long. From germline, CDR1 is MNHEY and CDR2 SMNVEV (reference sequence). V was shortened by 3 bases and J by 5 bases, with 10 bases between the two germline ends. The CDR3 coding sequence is TGTGCCAGCAGTTTTTTCAGGGGTACTGAAGCTTTCTTT. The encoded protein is CASSFFRGTEAFF.

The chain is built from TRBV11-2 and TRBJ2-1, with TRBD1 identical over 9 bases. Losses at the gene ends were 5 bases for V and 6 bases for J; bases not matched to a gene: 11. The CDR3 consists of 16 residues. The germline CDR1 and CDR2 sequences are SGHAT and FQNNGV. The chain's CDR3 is CASSLIPGTGINEQFF. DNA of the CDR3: TGTGCCAGCAGCCTAATCCCCGGGACAGGGATCAATGAGCAGTTCTTC.

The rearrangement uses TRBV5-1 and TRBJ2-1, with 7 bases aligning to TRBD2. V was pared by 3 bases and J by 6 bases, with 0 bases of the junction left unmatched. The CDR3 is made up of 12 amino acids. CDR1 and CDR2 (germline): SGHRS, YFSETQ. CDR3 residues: CASSWEGNEQFF. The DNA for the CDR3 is TGCGCCAGCAGCTGGGAGGGCAATGAGCAGTTCTTC. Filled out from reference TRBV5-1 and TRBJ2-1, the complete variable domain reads KAGVTQTPRYLIKTRGQQVTLSCSPISGHRSVSWYQQTPGQGLQFLFEYFSETQRNKGNFPGRFSGRQFSNSRSEMNVSTLELGDSALYLCASSWEGNEQFFGPGTRLTVL.

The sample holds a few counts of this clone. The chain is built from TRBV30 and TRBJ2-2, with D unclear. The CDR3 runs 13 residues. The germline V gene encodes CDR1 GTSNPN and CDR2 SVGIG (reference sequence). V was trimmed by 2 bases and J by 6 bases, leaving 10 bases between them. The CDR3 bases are TGTGCCTGGAGTCCCGACATAGCCGGGGAGCTGTTTTTT. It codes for CAWSPDIAGELFF.

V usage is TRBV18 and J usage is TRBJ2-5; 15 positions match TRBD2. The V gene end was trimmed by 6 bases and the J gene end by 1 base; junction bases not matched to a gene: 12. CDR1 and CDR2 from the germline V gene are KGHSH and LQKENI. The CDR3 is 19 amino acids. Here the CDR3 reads CASSPNAGLAGGSQETQYF. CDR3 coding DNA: TGTGCCAGCTCTCCGAATGCGGGACTAGCGGGGGGCTCCCAAGAGACCCAGTACTTC.